A selection of T cell receptor beta chains follows, all from one sample in a study of T cells in Graves' hyperthyroidism and ophthalmopathy. TCRdb analysed the multiplex PCR reads with MiXCR anew, one entry per CDR3 protein. The sample lists 500,000 to 600,000 distinct CDR3 sequences, approximately 15% occurring once. The sequenced sample was blood. These receptors came from a woman younger than 30 with Graves' hyperthyroidism. Both conserved end residues are trimmed from each CDR3. A D gene is named only where the DNA matches it firmly.

CDR3	D	V	J
ASSLATQSSYNSPLH	NA	TRBV5-1	TRBJ1-6
ASSQGLAGPRANIQY	TRBD2	TRBV3-1	TRBJ2-4
ASSMREAAPSDLNIQY	NA	TRBV19	TRBJ2-4
ASSFSLWPQH	NA	TRBV12-3/TRBV12-4	TRBJ1-5
ASSDPGRGALNEKLF	TRBD1	TRBV25-1	TRBJ1-4
ATSGPGGPSDTQY	NA	TRBV24-1	TRBJ2-3
ASSPSDSYEQY	NA	TRBV7-9	TRBJ2-7
ASSLSGGAFEQF	TRBD2	TRBV27	TRBJ2-1
ASSSGLGGSGETQY	TRBD2	TRBV5-1	TRBJ2-5
ASSPRYNNNEKLF	NA	TRBV3-1	TRBJ1-4
ASKRDRANYGYT	TRBD1	TRBV27	TRBJ1-2
ASSQDASGNTIY	NA	TRBV11-1	TRBJ1-3
ASSAAPHTQY	NA	TRBV9	TRBJ2-3
ASSISGGRSGYT	NA	TRBV19	TRBJ1-2
ASSPGLAGPNEQY	TRBD2	TRBV3-1	TRBJ2-7
ASRRLVSEETQY	NA	TRBV6-1	TRBJ2-5
AWSVQSGRSYEQY	NA	TRBV30	TRBJ2-7
ASSLEGGLAGVLYTGELF	TRBD2	TRBV7-8	TRBJ2-2
ASSQGWGADTQY	NA	TRBV3-1	TRBJ2-3
ASSPPQLNTEAF	NA	TRBV18	TRBJ1-1
ASSLAGDRGPQH	TRBD1	TRBV5-5	TRBJ1-5
AWSGDVYEQY	NA	TRBV30	TRBJ2-7
SASPRTLSPHEQF	NA	TRBV20-1	TRBJ2-1
ASSDPGLAGVTDTQY	TRBD2	TRBV10-2	TRBJ2-3
ASRKLAGETDTQY	TRBD2	TRBV2	TRBJ2-3
ASSLRLTRGNEQF	NA	TRBV5-6	TRBJ2-1
ASSSRSGHNEQF	TRBD2	TRBV27	TRBJ2-1
ATSDDAMKPQH	NA	TRBV24-1	TRBJ1-5
ASSVISGGNNEQF	TRBD2	TRBV2	TRBJ2-1
ASSQDSNRYNQPQH	NA	TRBV4-3	TRBJ1-5
ASSESVLSGVGAKNIQY	NA	TRBV25-1	TRBJ2-4
ASSLGLDLDRLTTEAF	NA	TRBV7-9	TRBJ1-1
ASSPGSQETQY	NA	TRBV18	TRBJ2-5
ASSSPGQANYGYT	TRBD1	TRBV28	TRBJ1-2
ASSQDWSRGRHTEAF	NA	TRBV4-3	TRBJ1-1
SARDGKSSYNEQF	NA	TRBV20-1	TRBJ2-1
SARDPWNTHEKLF	NA	TRBV20-1	TRBJ1-4
ASSQDTGYYVHEQF	NA	TRBV3-1	TRBJ2-1
ASSTRTSGKKTDTQY	TRBD2	TRBV19	TRBJ2-3
ASSLGRDPLKDRYT	NA	TRBV7-6	TRBJ1-2
ASSHGRGGYT	NA	TRBV7-2	TRBJ1-2
ASSLLRTGGLGYT	TRBD1	TRBV7-8	TRBJ1-2